The clone carrying this T cell receptor (beta chain) has a handful of counts. Its antigen is not identified. Primed by a sample-barcoded 5' primer and a J-beta primer mix, a second PCR proceeded for 7 to 11 cycles. CDR3-containing paired-end reads numbered at least 2.5 million in each sample. Each CDR3 protein is one row after TCRdb ran MiXCR on the 5' RACE reads. Of 600,000 to 850,000 distinct CDR3 sequences listed, roughly 43% are singletons. The data derive from a study of blood T cells in healthy people across ages. In the study overall: The template switching approach captured approximately one barcoded beta molecule for every two T cells.

Study findings and constraints: As age increased, TCR beta diversity per million T cells fell in a roughly linear fashion. More naive CD4+ cells and higher diversity were found in long-lived than in aged donors.

The CDR3 spans 15 residues. The V end was cut by 7 bases, the J end by 0 bases, with 13 bases between. Germline V lookup: CDR1 DFQATT, CDR2 SNEGSKA (reference sequence). The sequenced material came from blood. V usage is TRBV20-1 and J usage is TRBJ2-6; TRBD1 is a possible D gene (5 bases). The sequence was obtained from a woman aged 55-70 years in good health. The CDR3 spells CSVSRVSSGANVLTF. CDR3 nucleotides: TGCAGTGTTTCCAGGGTGTCCTCTGGGGCCAACGTCCTGACTTTC.